These 10 T cell receptor beta chains share one sample of origin, sequenced in a study of T cell changes during pregnancy in multiple sclerosis. TCRdb's table, derived via immunoSEQ multiplex PCR, lists solely in-frame clones and lacks some. In the table there are some 52,000 clones, roughly nine tenths of which are singletons. Sequenced here: CD4+ T cells from peripheral blood mononuclear cells, sampled before pregnancy. These receptors were collected from a female donor with multiple sclerosis, enrolled in a pregnancy study.

The J gene is TRBJ1-2, the V gene TRBV13, with D perhaps matching TRBD1 (6 bases). Looked up from germline, CDR1 is PRHDT and CDR2 is FYEKMQ (reference sequence). Deletions cut 5 bases from V and 0 bases from J, with 10 bases between. This CDR3 comprises 14 residues. CDR3 nucleotides: TGTGCCAGCAGCAGACAGGAGACTAACTATGGCTACACCTTC. This sequence encodes CASSRQETNYGYTF.

The CDR3 coding sequence is TGTGCCAGTAGTTATCGGACAGGGGATATTAGCAATCAGCCCCAGCATTTT. It translates to CASSYRTGDISNQPQHF. This rearrangement joins TRBV19 to TRBJ1-5; TRBD1 matches 9 bases. The J segment lost 0 bases and the V segment lost 5 bases, leaving 8 bases of the junction unmatched. Germline V lookup: CDR1 LNHDA, CDR2 SQIVND (reference sequence). This CDR3 is 17 amino acids long.

The V and J genes are TRBV27 and TRBJ2-6; 10 bases map to TRBD1. Germline V gene data show CDR1 as MNHEY and CDR2 as SMNVEV (reference sequence). The CDR3 spans 17 residues. The trim removed 7 bases at V and 3 bases at J, leaving 9 bases unmatched. This chain's CDR3 is CASITGQGLGGANVLTF. The CDR3 coding sequence is TGTGCCAGCATAACGGGACAGGGGTTGGGTGGGGCCAACGTCCTGACTTTC.

V and J are TRBV13 and TRBJ2-1; 10 bases map to TRBD2. The V gene end was trimmed by 7 bases and the J gene end by 3 bases; junction bases not matched to a gene: 24. This CDR3 is built from 21 residues. CDR1 and CDR2 (germline): PRHDT, FYEKMQ (reference sequence). The CDR3 nucleotides read TGTGCCAGCACCTCTAGGTTTACCGGGACTAGCGCCGCGACAGGCTACAATGAGCAGTTCTTC. Translated: CASTSRFTGTSAATGYNEQFF.

The chain recombines TRBV12-2 with TRBJ2-1; the table's D call of TRBD2 was not tested on the DNA. TRBV12-2 is flagged as a pseudogene. The length of the CDR3 is 17 residues. The CDR3 DNA sequence: TGTGCAAGTCGCTTATCCCCAGCTAGCGTTAGGTACAATGAGCAGTTCTTC. Translation: CASRLSPASVRYNEQFF.

The rearrangement links TRBV6-4 to TRBJ1-1, with D possibly being TRBD1 (5 bases). The V end lost 4 bases, the J end lost 5 bases, and 11 bases lay between the germline ends. The CDR3 runs to 13 residues. CDR1 MRHNA and CDR2 SNTAGT come from the germline V gene. This CDR3 is CASSGVGGTEAFF. In DNA, the CDR3 is TGTGCCAGCAGTGGAGTCGGGGGAACTGAAGCTTTCTTT.

This clone was seen a few times. CDR3 DNA: TGCAGCGTTTTGACAGGGGGCTACACTGAAGCTTTCTTT. It specifies CSVLTGGYTEAFF. V gene TRBV29-1 combines with J gene TRBJ1-1, with 10 nucleotides matching TRBD1. V lost 5 bases and J lost 3; bases outside the gene matches: 3. This CDR3 region has 13 residues. Germline V gene sequence: CDR1 SQVTM, CDR2 ANQGSEA.

The J gene is TRBJ2-2, the V gene TRBV7-7; 11 bases line up with TRBD2. The germline CDR1 and CDR2 sequences are SSHAT and FNYEAQ (reference sequence). The V segment lost 5 bases and the J segment 6 bases; nucleotides outside the gene matches: 11. The CDR3 is made up of 17 amino acids. This CDR3 is CASSARLLAGVAGELFF. CDR3 DNA: TGTGCCAGCAGCGCTAGGCTACTAGCGGGAGTGGCCGGGGAGCTGTTTTTT.

The chain is built from TRBV7-2 and TRBJ2-7; TRBD1 aligns across 7 bases. The V segment lost 1 base and the J segment 6 bases; nucleotides outside the gene matches: 6. This CDR3 has 14 amino acids. CDR1 is SGHTA and CDR2 is FQGNSA in the germline V gene. The CDR3 loop reads CASSLGQGWSEQYF. The CDR3 DNA reads TGTGCCAGCAGCTTAGGACAGGGATGGAGCGAGCAGTACTTC.

This rearrangement joins TRBV6-1 to TRBJ2-7; 8 bases are a match to TRBD1. The CDR3 runs to 15 residues. V shed 6 bases, J shed 3 bases, and the junction held 10 bases outside the gene matches. CDR1 is MNHNS and CDR2 is SASEGT in the germline V gene. The CDR3 sequence is CASRDRGRFSYEQYF. DNA of the CDR3: TGTGCCAGCAGAGACAGGGGCCGATTTAGCTACGAGCAGTACTTC.